Following are 28 T cell receptor beta chains from one sample sequenced in a study of blood T cell repertoires in COVID-19. Using immunoSEQ multiplex PCR, the repertoire was profiled, and TCRdb retains in-frame clones only, with some absent. The sample lists about 230,000 clones, 70% to 85% occurring once. The sequenced sample was peripheral blood. These receptors all come from a woman in her forties who had recovered from COVID-19.

The chain links TRBV5-1 to TRBJ2-7; 8 bases map to TRBD2. V was pared by 0 bases and J by 3 bases, with 5 bases of the junction left unmatched. Per germline, CDR1 SGHRS and CDR2 YFSETQ. The CDR3 sequence is 15 residues long. Here the CDR3 reads CASSLDGSGNYEQYF. The CDR3, as DNA: TGCGCCAGCAGCTTGGACGGTAGCGGGAACTACGAGCAGTACTTC. The entire variable domain, with the rest obtained from reference TRBV5-1 and TRBJ2-7, is as follows: KAGVTQTPRYLIKTRGQQVTLSCSPISGHRSVSWYQQTPGQGLQFLFEYFSETQRNKGNFPGRFSGRQFSNSRSEMNVSTLELGDSALYLCASSLDGSGNYEQYFGPGTRLTVT.

The V gene is TRBV7-2, the J gene TRBJ2-3; D remains unclear. Germline V gene data show CDR1 as SGHTA and CDR2 as FQGNSA. V lost 2 bases and J lost 2, with 8 bases in between. This CDR3 has 14 amino acids. CDR3 sequence: CASSLSANTDTQYF. For the CDR3, the DNA is TGTGCCAGCAGCTTAAGCGCAAACACAGATACGCAGTATTTT.

The V gene is TRBV13, the J gene TRBJ1-4, with D unclear. The CDR3 loop spans 17 amino acids. Germline values: CDR1 PRHDT, CDR2 FYEKMQ (reference sequence). V shed 0 bases and J shed 0 bases, with 11 bases lying between them. The CDR3 reads CASSLGLLPTTNEKLFF. The CDR3 region has the DNA TGTGCCAGCAGCTTAGGCCTTTTGCCTACAACTAATGAAAAACTGTTTTTT.

The rearrangement uses TRBV27 and TRBJ1-2; 9 bases are a match to TRBD1. The CDR3 covers 17 residues. Germline V gives CDR1 MNHEY, CDR2 SMNVEV (reference sequence). V gave up 5 bases and J gave up 7 bases; unmatched junction bases: 17. CDR3 residues: CASSPNRQGVVSSGYTF. CDR3 coding DNA: TGTGCCAGCAGTCCAAACCGACAGGGGGTAGTTTCTAGTGGCTACACCTTC.

This sequence joins TRBV7-3 and TRBJ1-1; TRBD1 matches at 7 bases. Germline values: CDR1 SGHTA, CDR2 FQGTGA. J gave up 13 bases and V 3 bases, and 14 bases lay outside the gene matches. The CDR3 is 14 amino acids. CDR3 residues: CASSLEGTAEMVFF. Written as DNA, the CDR3 is TGTGCCAGCAGCTTGGAGGGGACAGCAGAAATGGTTTTCTTT. The whole variable domain, remainder taken from reference TRBV7-3 and TRBJ1-1, is GAGVSQTPSNKVTEKGKYVELRCDPISGHTALYWYRQSLGQGPEFLIYFQGTGAADDSGLPNDRFFAVRPEGSVSTLKIQRTERGDSAVYLCASSLEGTAEMVFFGQGTRLTVV.

This clone was recorded a few times. The chain uses TRBV9 and TRBJ2-7; unclear D gene. This CDR3 comprises 14 residues. Germline V CDR1 and CDR2: SGDLS, YYNGEE. V lost 0 bases to trimming and J lost 2 bases, with 9 bases between them. CDR3 amino acids: CASSVVPEPYEQYF. The CDR3 region has the DNA TGTGCCAGCAGCGTAGTCCCGGAGCCCTACGAGCAGTACTTC.

V usage is TRBV10-3 and J usage is TRBJ2-7; 13 bases match TRBD2. The V and J ends lost 2 bases and 3 bases, in that order; junction bases with no gene match: 4. Germline V gene sequence: CDR1 ENHRY, CDR2 SYGVKD. CDR3 size: 16 residues. CDR3 loop: CAISEGTSGAIYEQYF. CDR3 nucleotide sequence: TGTGCCATCAGTGAGGGGACTAGCGGGGCCATCTACGAGCAGTACTTC.

This chain joins TRBV5-6 and TRBJ1-2; D is undetermined. V was pared by 5 bases and J by 4 bases, with 15 bases between. Germline V gives CDR1 SGHDT, CDR2 YYEEEE. The CDR3 consists of 14 residues. CDR3 sequence reads: CASRGSTNFYGYTF. The CDR3 DNA reads TGTGCCAGCAGGGGTAGCACCAACTTCTATGGCTACACCTTC.

This clone was counted a few times. The chain joins TRBV7-9 to TRBJ1-1; D is ambiguous. Germline-derived CDR1 and CDR2 are SEHNR and FQNEAQ (reference sequence). The CDR3 loop spans 18 amino acids. V gave up 5 bases and J gave up 0 bases, with 22 bases separating them. The CDR3 protein is CASSPEAVGRTLNTEAFF. In DNA, the CDR3 is TGTGCCAGCAGCCCGGAGGCGGTGGGCCGCACATTGAACACTGAAGCTTTCTTT.

The CDR3 nucleotides read TGTGCCAGCAGCTTAAGTACGGATTGGAGCTCCTACGAGCAGTACTTC. It yields the protein CASSLSTDWSSYEQYF. The chain links TRBV11-3 to TRBJ2-7; no firm D call. The CDR3 runs 16 residues. CDR1 is SGHNT, CDR2 YENEEA, per germline. V was clipped by 2 bases and J by 0 bases, with 14 bases between them.

CDR3 DNA: TGTGCCATCAGCCCAGGACAGGGCGTTTCTGAAGCTTTCTTT. This translates into CAISPGQGVSEAFF. The chain couples TRBV10-3 to TRBJ1-1; 8 bases fit TRBD1. The CDR3 loop spans 14 amino acids. With V trimmed by 6 bases and J by 6 bases, 9 bases remained unmatched. CDR1 is ENHRY and CDR2 is SYGVKD in the germline V gene.

The chain links TRBV3-1 (or the pseudogene TRBV3-2) to TRBJ1-1; TRBD1 matches 9 bases. The CDR3 has 13 amino acids. V trimming: 6 bases; J trimming: 5 bases; junction bases outside the gene matches: 4. The germline V gene encodes CDR1 LGHDT and CDR2 YNNKEL (reference sequence). The CDR3 loop reads CASRGTGRTEAFF. The CDR3 DNA reads TGTGCCAGCAGGGGGACAGGGAGAACTGAAGCTTTCTTT.

V usage is TRBV7-2 and J usage is TRBJ2-6; D ambiguous. This CDR3 comprises 16 residues. The germline V and J ends were trimmed by 0 bases and 0 bases, with 6 bases remaining between them. Looked up from germline, CDR1 is SGHTA and CDR2 is FQGNSA. CDR3 sequence (DNA): TGTGCCAGCAGCTTAGCTGTAAACTCTGGGGCCAACGTCCTGACTTTC. Protein sequence: CASSLAVNSGANVLTF.

Here the CDR3 reads CASSSPATGNTIYF. CDR3 coding DNA: TGTGCCAGCTCGAGCCCAGCGACTGGAAACACCATATATTTT. This chain joins TRBV28 and TRBJ1-3; D gene ambiguous. Germline V gene lookup returns CDR1 MDHEN and CDR2 SYDVKM. CDR3 size: 14 residues. Trimming shortened V by 8 bases and J by 2 bases, and 13 bases separated the two germline ends.

The rearrangement uses TRBV6-7 and TRBJ2-1, with unresolved D. TRBV6-7 is classed as an ORF, of uncertain function. V lost 4 bases, J lost 9 bases, and 7 bases lay in between. The CDR3 has 11 amino acids. DNA of the CDR3: TGTGCCAGCAGTTGGGCATTTGAGCAGTTCTTC. Protein sequence: CASSWAFEQFF.

The CDR3 region has the DNA TGTGCCAGTAGTATAGGCGCAGGGGGAAGAAGTAAAGAAGCTTTCTTT. This translates into CASSIGAGGRSKEAFF. The chain joins TRBV19 to TRBJ1-1; TRBD1 agrees at 7 bases. The CDR3 runs to 16 residues. The V segment lost 1 base and the J segment 8 bases; nucleotides outside the gene matches: 13. The germline CDR1 and CDR2 sequences are LNHDA and SQIVND (reference sequence).

The chain carries TRBV6-2 or TRBV6-3 and TRBJ1-5; possible D gene TRBD1, 5 bases. This CDR3 has 15 amino acids. Trimming removed 3 bases at V and 0 bases at J, with 9 bases between. Germline V lookup: CDR1 MNHEY, CDR2 SVGEGT. The CDR3 reads CASSYLDISNQPQHF. The CDR3 DNA is TGTGCCAGCAGTTATCTGGACATTAGCAATCAGCCCCAGCATTTT.

V gene TRBV7-2 combines with J gene TRBJ1-5; D call uncertain. From germline, CDR1 is SGHTA and CDR2 FQGNSA. The CDR3 has 12 residues. V lost 2 bases and J 4 bases, leaving 3 bases between the germline ends. This CDR3 reads CASSLLNQPQHF. Here the CDR3 DNA reads TGTGCCAGCAGCTTATTAAATCAGCCCCAGCATTTT. Together with reference TRBV7-2 and TRBJ1-5, the CDR3 gives the full variable domain: GAGVSQSPSNKVTEKGKDVELRCDPISGHTALYWYRQSLGQGLEFLIYFQGNSAPDKSGLPSDRFSAERTGGSVSTLTIQRTQQEDSAVYLCASSLLNQPQHFGDGTRLSIL.

This sequence joins TRBV20-1 and TRBJ2-1; no definite D call. Germline CDR1 is DFQATT and CDR2 is SNEGSKA (reference sequence). Trimming stripped 3 bases from V and 8 bases from J, with 14 bases between. This CDR3 spans 13 amino acids. The CDR3 reads CSASRVAFYEQFF. The CDR3 DNA follows: TGCAGTGCTAGTAGAGTAGCATTTTATGAGCAGTTCTTC.

The chain couples TRBV5-4 to TRBJ2-1; D perhaps matches TRBD1 (7 bases). Trimming shortened V by 4 bases and J by 6 bases, and 17 bases separated the two germline ends. This CDR3 has 15 residues. Germline CDR1 is SGHNT and CDR2 is YYREEE (reference sequence). CDR3 in amino acids: CASSTPRQGGNEQFF. In DNA form, the CDR3 reads TGTGCCAGCAGCACCCCCCGGCAGGGGGGCAATGAGCAGTTCTTC. Full variable domain (missing parts from reference TRBV5-4 and TRBJ2-1): ETGVTQSPTHLIKTRGQQVTLRCSSQSGHNTVSWYQQALGQGPQFIFQYYREEENGRGNFPPRFSGLQFPNYSSELNVNALELDDSALYLCASSTPRQGGNEQFFGPGTRLTVL.

The chain joins TRBV5-1 to TRBJ2-2; TRBD1 agrees at 7 bases. The V and J ends lost 2 bases and 5 bases, in that order; junction bases with no gene match: 9. CDR1 and CDR2 (germline): SGHRS, YFSETQ. The CDR3 sequence is 16 residues long. The CDR3 coding sequence is TGCGCCAGCAGCTTCGGACAGGTACCTAGGACCGGGGAGCTGTTTTTT. It codes for CASSFGQVPRTGELFF.

The genes are TRBV19 and TRBJ1-1; maybe TRBD1 (6 bases). The CDR3 runs 14 residues. V lost 3 bases to trimming and J lost 3 bases, with 11 bases between them. Germline V lookup: CDR1 LNHDA, CDR2 SQIVND (reference sequence). CDR3 protein: CASSIRGRYTEAFF. CDR3 coding DNA: TGTGCCAGTAGTATCAGGGGAAGGTACACTGAAGCTTTCTTT.

The chain is built from TRBV24-1 and TRBJ2-2; TRBD2 is a possible D gene (6 bases). The CDR3 runs 14 residues. CDR1 and CDR2 (germline): KGHDR, SFDVKD. V lost 4 bases and J 5 bases, leaving 10 bases between the germline ends. The CDR3: CATSDPGETGELFF. The CDR3 bases are TGTGCCACCAGTGACCCGGGAGAAACCGGGGAGCTGTTTTTT.

This clone came up many times. The chain couples TRBV2 to TRBJ1-5; 8 positions agree with TRBD1. J gave up 2 bases and V 3 bases, and 0 bases lay outside the gene matches. Germline-derived CDR1 and CDR2 are SNHLY and FYNNEI. The CDR3 is made up of 14 amino acids. The CDR3 DNA reads TGTGCCAGCAGTGAGGGACAGGGCAATCAGCCCCAGCATTTT. This translates into CASSEGQGNQPQHF.

The chain recombines TRBV7-2 with TRBJ2-5; possible D gene TRBD1, 6 bases. The CDR3 runs to 13 residues. V was cut by 5 bases and J by 2 bases, with 9 bases left in between. Germline-derived CDR1 and CDR2 are SGHTA and FQGNSA. The CDR3 loop reads CASSKGQQETQYF. CDR3 DNA sequence: TGTGCCAGCAGCAAAGGACAGCAAGAGACCCAGTACTTC.

The V gene is TRBV6-5, the J gene TRBJ1-2; 7 positions agree with TRBD1. J lost 3 bases, V lost 6 bases, and 7 bases had no gene match. CDR1 and CDR2 from the germline V gene are MNHEY and SVGAGI. This CDR3 has 14 residues. The CDR3 sequence is CASSRRGQDYGYTF. The CDR3 DNA follows: TGTGCCAGCAGCAGAAGAGGACAGGACTATGGCTACACCTTC.

A few counts support this clone. The rearrangement joins TRBV19 to TRBJ1-5; 9 bases match TRBD1. CDR3 length: 13 residues. V trimming: 8 bases; J trimming: 8 bases; junction bases outside the gene matches: 7. Germline lookup yields CDR1 LNHDA and CDR2 SQIVND (reference sequence). CDR3 sequence (DNA): TGTGCCAGTGGGACAGGGTATATGGAGCCCCAGCATTTT. Its protein is CASGTGYMEPQHF. Looking up the rest from reference TRBV19 and TRBJ1-5 gives the full variable domain: DGGITQSPKYLFRKEGQNVTLSCEQNLNHDAMYWYRQDPGQGLRLIYYSQIVNDFQKGDIAEGYSVSREKKESFPLTVTSAQKNPTAFYLCASGTGYMEPQHFGDGTRLSIL.

This clone was counted a single time. This rearrangement joins TRBV30 to TRBJ1-6; D gene ambiguous. This CDR3 comprises 14 residues. CDR1 is GTSNPN and CDR2 is SVGIG in the germline V gene (reference sequence). V was pared by 6 bases and J by 0 bases, with 9 bases between. The CDR3 region has the DNA TGTGCCTGCGGTAGGAGCTCCTATAATTCACCCCTCCACTTT. Amino acids: CACGRSSYNSPLHF.